This T cell receptor (beta chain) was sequenced in a study of blood T cell repertoires in COVID-19 (dated by TCRdb to 2020 to 2021). Some background on the complete study: Samples from collaborators originated in the United States, Italy and Spain and spanned both the acute and convalescent phases of COVID-19. Where HLA class I and class II types were available, the types were taken from metadata supplied by the sample provider, not from assay-based typing. Nearly every sample came with metadata listing a de-identified subject ID, COVID-19 status, age in years and sex. The material from the prospective study consisted of cDNA or gDNA derived from T cells, B-cell-depleted T cells, or PBMCs. The samples were drawn from the first 160 participants of the ongoing ImmuneRACE study and from roughly 1,300 subjects provided by 6 global collaborators. Subjects who had been exposed to COVID-19, were actively infected with it, or had recovered from it provided the deeply sampled blood TCRbeta repertoires that made up the dataset. The repertoires were made available in a free public database intended to serve as a resource for research on the immune response to SARS-CoV-2.

CDR1 and CDR2 are read off the germline V gene as KGHDR and SFDVKD. The CDR3 goes from the cysteine to the phenylalanine over 18 residues. CDR3 DNA only is kept here, 54 bases in frame from base 1. Ends trimmed: V by 4 bases, J by 2 bases; bases unmatched to a gene: 10. Each collaborating institution followed its own protocols to collect whole blood in K2EDTA tubes. For TCRbeta analysis, collaborators shipped samples as frozen whole blood, isolated PBMCs, or DNA extracted from either of those sample types. Overall study outcomes, separate from this receptor: Clinical and demographic metadata were provided uncurated, with the amount varying by source and participant.

Details on this clone: What antigen it recognizes has not been identified. The input lacks base qualities; no much larger clone sits a single base away.

The immunoSEQ Assay, a bias-controlled multiplex PCR, was used to amplify TCRbeta CDR3 regions from genomic DNA. For the original study's pipeline: The number of nucleated cells in each sample was estimated from the amplification of reference gene primers within the assay. Sequence reads were collapsed and filtered to measure the absolute abundance of every unique TCRbeta CDR3 rearrangement. For each sample, productive Simpson clonality was calculated as the square root of Simpson's diversity index over productive rearrangements. This is the immuneACCESS table as TCRdb keeps it, with only in-frame sequences that have V and J called. A part of the clones is gone; compared with another copy, unresolved V genes explain less than half, and the rest is unexplained. The V and J calls and clone size are taken from that table; D and trimming were inferred from the DNA. In this sample the table shows around 75,000 clones, approximately 90% of which occur a single time. The top ten constitute under 1.5% of the sample.

Sequenced sample: peripheral blood. Recombination joined TRBV24-1 with TRBJ2-3, with 11 junctional bases fitting TRBD2. The sequence was obtained from a human donor in a cohort sampled during active COVID-19. The CDR3 in this case is CATSDSFGLAGFTDTQYF. At the DNA level, the sequence is TGTGCCACCAGTGACAGTTTCGGACTAGCGGGCTTCACAGATACGCAGTATTTT.